The clone carrying this T cell receptor beta chain was seen ten or more times. Each CDR3 protein is one row after TCRdb ran MiXCR on the 5' RACE reads. The sample lists 200,000 to 300,000 distinct CDR3 sequences, about 11% occurring once. CDR3 size: 16 residues. Deletions cut 6 bases from V and 7 bases from J, with 21 bases between. Germline values: CDR1 KGHDR, CDR2 SFDVKD. This record comes from a study of CD8 T cells in ankylosing spondylitis. This chain connects TRBV24-1 to TRBJ2-1; D might be TRBD1 or TRBD2, each matching 5 bases. The TCR comes from a male donor with ankylosing spondylitis or in good health (not recorded which). The sequenced sample was blood, either unsorted or a sorted T cell fraction (not recorded which). CDR3 nucleotides: TGTGCCACCAGTTCGGGACCGACGATGGGGCCTAATGAGCAGTTCTTC. Translation: CATSSGPTMGPNEQFF.